This entry lists 19 T cell receptor beta chains sequenced from one sample in a study of beta chain features in type 1 diabetes. The study's findings and limits: In every one of the four CD4+ subsets, TCRB CDR3s were moderately but significantly shorter in Type 1 diabetes patients.

Of the isolated RNA, all was reverse transcribed, and so the sequenced material was expressed TCRB transcripts. Measured with immunoSEQ multiplex PCR; TCRdb has only the in-frame clones, and not every one. The sample contains around 690,000 clones, around 12% of which appear only once. Antigens of these TCRs are unknown. The sample taken for sequencing was naive CD4+ T cells from blood. The receptors originated from a man between 25 and 39 years old with type 1 diabetes.

Comments on this clone: Other DNA sequences in this sample translate to the same CDR3. This chain links TRBV7-9 with TRBJ1-2; unclear D gene. The germline CDR1 and CDR2 sequences are SEHNR and FQNEAQ (reference sequence). V shed 5 bases and J shed 3 bases, with 10 bases lying between them. This CDR3 has 13 residues. In DNA, the CDR3 is TGTGCCAGCAGCGTGGACGGCGACTATGGCTACACCTTC. This translates into CASSVDGDYGYTF.

This rearrangement joins TRBV6-1 to TRBJ1-6, with a weak D call TRBD1 (5 bases). Between the trimmed V and J ends, which lost 4 bases and 9 bases, there was a span of 16 bases. CDR1 is MNHNS, CDR2 SASEGT, per germline. This CDR3 is built from 15 residues. The CDR3 coding sequence is TGTGCCAGCAGTGTAAGACAGTCGTCTAGTTCACCCCTCCACTTT. This encodes CASSVRQSSSSPLHF.

The chain employs TRBV10-1 and TRBJ2-3; D might be TRBD1 (6 bases). The CDR3 sequence is 13 residues long. Trimming took off 2 bases at V and 6 bases at J, with 9 bases between the two ends. Germline V gives CDR1 WNHNN, CDR2 SYGVQD (reference sequence). CDR3: CASSEGTLDTQYF. DNA of the CDR3: TGCGCCAGCAGTGAGGGGACACTGGATACGCAGTATTTT.

This clone was observed a handful of times. This sequence joins TRBV7-2 and TRBJ2-1, with D tentatively TRBD1 (6 bases). V was pared by 5 bases and J by 7 bases, with 18 bases between. CDR1 SGHTA and CDR2 FQGNSA come from the germline V gene. The CDR3 has 15 amino acids. DNA for the CDR3: TGTGCCAGCAGCCCTCAAGTGGGGGCTCAAAATGAGCAGTTCTTC. Residues: CASSPQVGAQNEQFF.

This clone was picked up a small number of times. The chain combines TRBV7-2 with TRBJ2-7; D may be TRBD1 (6 bases). Germline V lookup: CDR1 SGHTA, CDR2 FQGNSA. V lost 2 bases and J 1 base, leaving 9 bases between the germline ends. The CDR3 is 14 amino acids. CDR3 region: CASSLNRESYEQYF. The CDR3 DNA reads as TGTGCCAGCAGCTTAAACAGGGAGTCCTACGAGCAGTACTTC.

This sequence joins TRBV7-2 and TRBJ2-7; the D gene is possibly TRBD2 (7 bases). V lost 4 bases to trimming and J lost 1 base, with 17 bases between them. The CDR3 has 16 residues. From germline, CDR1 is SGHTA and CDR2 FQGNSA. The CDR3 region has the DNA TGTGCCAGCAGCTGGGGGGGCGACAGCCTATCCTACGAGCAGTACTTC. Amino acids: CASSWGGDSLSYEQYF.

The CDR3 loop is CASSIAGTPSPYNEQFF. The CDR3 DNA follows: TGTGCCAGTAGTATTGCGGGAACTCCGAGCCCCTACAATGAGCAGTTCTTC. The chain uses TRBV19 and TRBJ2-1; D may be TRBD2 (6 bases). V lost 3 bases, J lost 2 bases, and 17 bases lay in between. Germline V gene data show CDR1 as LNHDA and CDR2 as SQIVND (reference sequence). The CDR3 length is 17 residues. Complete variable domain (other parts from reference TRBV19 and TRBJ2-1): DGGITQSPKYLFRKEGQNVTLSCEQNLNHDAMYWYRQDPGQGLRLIYYSQIVNDFQKGDIAEGYSVSREKKESFPLTVTSAQKNPTAFYLCASSIAGTPSPYNEQFFGPGTRLTVL.

This rearrangement joins TRBV7-3 to TRBJ2-7; D remains ambiguous. CDR1 and CDR2 from the germline V gene are SGHTA and FQGTGA. CDR3 length equals 13 residues. Trimming took off 5 bases at V and 3 bases at J, with 11 bases between the two ends. The CDR3 DNA follows: TGTGCCAGCAGCCCGACGGGCGGCTACGAGCAGTACTTC. It is translated as CASSPTGGYEQYF.

This chain links TRBV5-6 with TRBJ1-5; D gene uncertain. V was pared by 4 bases and J by 5 bases, with 7 bases between. Germline values: CDR1 SGHDT, CDR2 YYEEEE. The CDR3 is 12 amino acids. The CDR3 protein is CASSRQDQPQHF. The DNA for the CDR3 is TGTGCCAGCAGCCGGCAGGATCAGCCCCAGCATTTT.

This chain connects TRBV5-5 to TRBJ2-3; D gene unclear. CDR3 length equals 15 residues. Germline lookup yields CDR1 SGHKS and CDR2 YYEKEE (reference sequence). V lost 4 bases, J lost 6 bases, and 18 bases lay in between. The CDR3 DNA sequence: TGTGCCAGCAGCCCCCCCCAGTCGGATGCCGATACGCAGTATTTT. Its translation is CASSPPQSDADTQYF.

In this sample, this clone turned up once. CDR3 region: CASSAPIGTGGSYGYTF. The DNA for the CDR3 is TGTGCCAGCAGTGCCCCGATCGGGACAGGGGGATCCTATGGCTACACCTTC. The gene calls are TRBV2 and TRBJ1-2; 11 bases align to TRBD1. The V segment lost 4 bases and the J segment 4 bases; nucleotides outside the gene matches: 11. The CDR3 runs 17 residues. CDR1 is SNHLY, CDR2 FYNNEI, per germline.

This rearrangement joins TRBV5-4 to TRBJ2-1; TRBD2 matches at 12 bases. Germline V gene data show CDR1 as SGHNT and CDR2 as YYREEE (reference sequence). The CDR3 loop spans 17 amino acids. V was clipped by 4 bases and J by 4 bases; unmatched bases: 9. DNA for the CDR3: TGTGCCAGCAGCCTCCCCCCGGGGACTAGCGGGTACAATGAGCAGTTCTTC. Its protein product is CASSLPPGTSGYNEQFF.

This chain uses TRBV7-2 with TRBJ2-3; D is uncertain. CDR1 SGHTA and CDR2 FQGNSA come from the germline V gene. V lost 5 bases to trimming and J lost 1 base, with 10 bases between them. The CDR3 has 14 residues. CDR3 nucleotide sequence: TGTGCCAGCAGCGGAGAAGGAGGCACAGATACGCAGTATTTT. Encoded protein: CASSGEGGTDTQYF.

This clone was counted between two and nine times. The chain carries TRBV12-5 and TRBJ1-2; D is perhaps TRBD1 (5 bases). V gave up 5 bases and J gave up 11 bases, with 21 bases separating them. Germline V gives CDR1 LGHNT, CDR2 FRNRAP. CDR3 length equals 14 residues. CDR3 residues: CASGIRDSTRGYTF. The DNA for the CDR3 is TGTGCTAGTGGTATAAGGGACTCCACTCGAGGGTACACCTTC.

The V and J genes are TRBV27 and TRBJ2-2; 10 nucleotides align to TRBD1. This CDR3 has 16 residues. The junction had 7 bases not matched to a gene; V was cut back by 3 bases and J by 6 bases. Germline CDR1 reads MNHEY; CDR2 reads SMNVEV (reference sequence). CDR3 in DNA: TGTGCCAGCAGTTTTAAGGGGACAGGGGTCGCCGGGGAGCTGTTTTTT. Translated, it gives CASSFKGTGVAGELFF.

The chain carries TRBV7-2 and TRBJ1-5; a weak D match, TRBD1 (5 bases). The CDR3 is 13 residues long. Germline CDR1 reads SGHTA; CDR2 reads FQGNSA. Trimming shortened V by 0 bases and J by 7 bases, and 7 bases separated the two germline ends. The CDR3 sequence is CASSLADIQPQHF. DNA for the CDR3: TGTGCCAGCAGCTTAGCGGACATACAGCCCCAGCATTTT.

CDR3 in DNA: TGTGCCAGCAGCTTAGGTTCAGGACCCAATCAGCCCCAGCATTTT. Protein: CASSLGSGPNQPQHF. The gene calls are TRBV7-9 and TRBJ1-5; unclear D gene. CDR1 and CDR2 (germline): SEHNR, FQNEAQ (reference sequence). The CDR3 has 15 amino acids. Trimming left V 1 base short and J 3 bases short, with 10 bases between.

This clone was counted between two and nine times. The V gene is TRBV5-1, the J gene TRBJ1-2; D uncertain. V dropped 4 bases and J dropped 0 bases, with 13 bases sitting between them. The CDR3 loop spans 15 amino acids. Germline V gene data show CDR1 as SGHRS and CDR2 as YFSETQ. The CDR3 reads CASSANTQANYGYTF. As DNA, the CDR3 is TGCGCCAGCAGCGCCAACACCCAAGCTAACTATGGCTACACCTTC.

This clone was counted only a few times. This chain links TRBV28 with TRBJ1-2; 8 bases fit TRBD1. CDR1 is MDHEN and CDR2 is SYDVKM in the germline V gene. Trimming took 5 bases from V and 4 from J; bases not matched to a gene: 6. The CDR3 sequence is 14 residues long. The CDR3 nucleotides read TGTGCCAGCAGTATAGACAGGGGCAGCTATGGCTACACCTTC. Protein product: CASSIDRGSYGYTF.